Listed here are 3 T cell receptor beta chains from one sample, sequenced in a study of T-cell memory formation after mild COVID-19. TCRdb recomputed calls from the 5' RACE reads with MiXCR, one row per CDR3 protein. The table has about 400,000 distinct CDR3 sequences, more than 15% seen once. The sample was PBMCs or a T cell subset sorted from them (not recorded which). The receptors originated from a man younger than 30 who had mild COVID-19 (a few samples of this study predate the infection). Cell type and time point are not known.

The chain carries TRBV7-2 and TRBJ2-5; D not certain. The V and J ends lost 5 bases and 10 bases respectively, with 11 bases between them. This CDR3 contains 11 residues. Germline V gene lookup returns CDR1 SGHTA and CDR2 FQGNSA. Here the CDR3 DNA reads TGTGCCAGCAGCCCCGGCCCCGGCCAGTACTTC. Residues: CASSPGPGQYF.

The sample holds many counts of this clonotype. V is TRBV5-1 and J is TRBJ2-1, with D possibly TRBD2 on 6 matching bases. Germline V gene lookup returns CDR1 SGHRS and CDR2 YFSETQ. Trimming pared 1 base from V and 9 bases from J, leaving 17 bases between. The CDR3 is 15 amino acids. For the CDR3, the DNA is TGCGCCAGCAGCTTGTCGGTTGGTGCAGCGGGTGAGCAGTTCTTC. Translated, it gives CASSLSVGAAGEQFF.

The chain has TRBV9 and TRBJ1-2, with D possibly matching TRBD1 (6 bases). Trimming shortened V by 3 bases and J by 5 bases, and 11 bases separated the two germline ends. Germline V gene sequence: CDR1 SGDLS, CDR2 YYNGEE. CDR3 length: 13 amino acids. The chain's CDR3 is CASSGIGGYGYTF. DNA for the CDR3: TGTGCCAGCAGCGGGATAGGGGGGTATGGCTACACCTTC.